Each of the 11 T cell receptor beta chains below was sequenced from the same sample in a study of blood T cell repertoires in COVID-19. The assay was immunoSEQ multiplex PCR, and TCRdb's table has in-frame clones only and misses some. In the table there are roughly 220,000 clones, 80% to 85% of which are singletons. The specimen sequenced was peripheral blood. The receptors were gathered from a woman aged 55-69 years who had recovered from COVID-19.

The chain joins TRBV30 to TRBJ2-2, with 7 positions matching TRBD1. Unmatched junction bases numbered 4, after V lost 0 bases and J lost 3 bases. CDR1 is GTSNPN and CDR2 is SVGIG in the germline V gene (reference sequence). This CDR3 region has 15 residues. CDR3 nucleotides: TGTGCCTGGAGTGTAGGGGGCCCGGACACCGGGGAGCTGTTTTTT. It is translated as CAWSVGGPDTGELFF. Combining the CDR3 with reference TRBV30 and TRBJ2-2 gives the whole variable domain SQTIHQWPATLVQPVGSPLSLECTVEGTSNPNLYWYRQAAGRGLQLLFYSVGIGQISSEVPQNLSASRPQDRQFILSSKKLLLSDSGFYLCAWSVGGPDTGELFFGEGSRLTVL.

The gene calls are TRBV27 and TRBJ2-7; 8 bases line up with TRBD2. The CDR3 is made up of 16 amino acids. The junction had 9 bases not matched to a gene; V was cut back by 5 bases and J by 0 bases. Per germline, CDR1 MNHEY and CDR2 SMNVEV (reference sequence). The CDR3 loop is CASSELGGGISYEQYF. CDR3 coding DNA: TGTGCCAGCAGTGAGCTGGGCGGGGGGATCTCCTACGAGCAGTACTTC.

The CDR3 nucleotides read TGTGCCAGCACCCCCACGCCCGAGTCCACGACCTACGAGCAGTACTTC. Translation gives CASTPTPESTTYEQYF. The chain employs TRBV7-6 and TRBJ2-7; D uncertain. Trimming pared 7 bases from V and 2 bases from J, leaving 21 bases between. This CDR3 contains 16 residues. Per the germline V gene, CDR1 is SGHVS and CDR2 is FNYEAQ.

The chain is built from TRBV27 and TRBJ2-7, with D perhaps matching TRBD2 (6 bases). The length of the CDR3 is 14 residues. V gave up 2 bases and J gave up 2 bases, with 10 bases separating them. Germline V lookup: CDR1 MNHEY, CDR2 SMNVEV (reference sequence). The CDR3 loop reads CASSLRGITYEQYF. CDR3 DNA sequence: TGTGCCAGCAGTTTACGGGGGATTACCTACGAGCAGTACTTC.

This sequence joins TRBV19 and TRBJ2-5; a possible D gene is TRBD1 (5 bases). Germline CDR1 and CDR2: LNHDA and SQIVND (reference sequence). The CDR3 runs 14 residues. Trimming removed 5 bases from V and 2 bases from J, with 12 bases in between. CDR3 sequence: CASSLNTGQETQYF. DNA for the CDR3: TGTGCCAGTAGTTTAAATACAGGTCAAGAGACCCAGTACTTC. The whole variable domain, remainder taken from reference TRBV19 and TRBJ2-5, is DGGITQSPKYLFRKEGQNVTLSCEQNLNHDAMYWYRQDPGQGLRLIYYSQIVNDFQKGDIAEGYSVSREKKESFPLTVTSAQKNPTAFYLCASSLNTGQETQYFGPGTRLLVL.

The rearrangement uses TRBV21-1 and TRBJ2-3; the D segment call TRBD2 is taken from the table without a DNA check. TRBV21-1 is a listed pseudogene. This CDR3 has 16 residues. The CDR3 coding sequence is TGTGCCAGCAGCACTCTTAACCGGGGGGGCGTGGATACGCAGTATTTT. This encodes CASSTLNRGGVDTQYF.

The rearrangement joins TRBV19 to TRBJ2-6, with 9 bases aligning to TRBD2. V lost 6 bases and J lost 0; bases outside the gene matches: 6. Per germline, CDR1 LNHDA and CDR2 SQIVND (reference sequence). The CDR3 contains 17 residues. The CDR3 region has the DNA TGTGCCAGTAGAGAAGCGGGGGGCCTCTCTGGGGCCAACGTCCTGACTTTC. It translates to CASREAGGLSGANVLTF.

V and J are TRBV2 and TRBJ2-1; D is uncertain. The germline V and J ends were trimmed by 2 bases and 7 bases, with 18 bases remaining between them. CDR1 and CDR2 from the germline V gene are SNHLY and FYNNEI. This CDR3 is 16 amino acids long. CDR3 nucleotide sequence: TGTGCCAGCAGTGAACGAGTTGTCCGACTTCTAAATGAGCAGTTCTTC. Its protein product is CASSERVVRLLNEQFF.

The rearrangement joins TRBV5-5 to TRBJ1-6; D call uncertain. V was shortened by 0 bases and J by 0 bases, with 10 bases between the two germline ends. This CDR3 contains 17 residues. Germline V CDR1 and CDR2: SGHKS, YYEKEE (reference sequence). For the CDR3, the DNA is TGTGCCAGCAGCTTGGGCAGTCTCAGCTCCTATAATTCACCCCTCCACTTT. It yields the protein CASSLGSLSSYNSPLHF.

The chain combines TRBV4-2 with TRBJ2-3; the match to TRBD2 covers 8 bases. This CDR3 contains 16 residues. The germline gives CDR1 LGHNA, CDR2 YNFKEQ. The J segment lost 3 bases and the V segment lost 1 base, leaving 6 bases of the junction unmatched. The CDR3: CASSQVSGGPTDTQYF. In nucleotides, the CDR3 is TGTGCCAGCAGCCAAGTCTCGGGGGGGCCGACAGATACGCAGTATTTT.

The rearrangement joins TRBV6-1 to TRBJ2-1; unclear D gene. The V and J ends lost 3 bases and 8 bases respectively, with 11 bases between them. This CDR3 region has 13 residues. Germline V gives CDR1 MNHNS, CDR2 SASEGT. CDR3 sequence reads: CASSDSGSDEQFF. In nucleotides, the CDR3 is TGTGCCAGCAGTGATTCCGGGTCCGATGAGCAGTTCTTC.